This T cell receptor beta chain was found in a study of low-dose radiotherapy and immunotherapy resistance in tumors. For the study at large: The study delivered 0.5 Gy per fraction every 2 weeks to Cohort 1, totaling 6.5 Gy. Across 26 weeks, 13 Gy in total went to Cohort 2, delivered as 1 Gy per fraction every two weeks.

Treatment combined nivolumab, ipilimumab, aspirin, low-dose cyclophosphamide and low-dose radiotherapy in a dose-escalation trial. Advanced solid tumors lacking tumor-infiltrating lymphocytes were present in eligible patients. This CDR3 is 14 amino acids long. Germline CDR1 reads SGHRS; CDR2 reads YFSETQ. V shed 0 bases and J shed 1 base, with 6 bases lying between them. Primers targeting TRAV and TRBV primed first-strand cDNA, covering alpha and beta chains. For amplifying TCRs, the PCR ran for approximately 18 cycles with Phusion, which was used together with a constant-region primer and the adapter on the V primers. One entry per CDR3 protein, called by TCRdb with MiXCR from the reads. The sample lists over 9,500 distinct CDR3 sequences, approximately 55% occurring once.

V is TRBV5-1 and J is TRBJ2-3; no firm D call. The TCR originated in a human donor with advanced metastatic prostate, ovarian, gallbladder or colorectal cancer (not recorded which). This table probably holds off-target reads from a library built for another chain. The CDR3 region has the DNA TGCGCCAGCAGCTTGGCTGGGCGCACAGATACGCAGTATTTT. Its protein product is CASSLAGRTDTQYF. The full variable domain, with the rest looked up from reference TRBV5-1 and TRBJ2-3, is KAGVTQTPRYLIKTRGQQVTLSCSPISGHRSVSWYQQTPGQGLQFLFEYFSETQRNKGNFPGRFSGRQFSNSRSEMNVSTLELGDSALYLCASSLAGRTDTQYFGPGTRLTVL.